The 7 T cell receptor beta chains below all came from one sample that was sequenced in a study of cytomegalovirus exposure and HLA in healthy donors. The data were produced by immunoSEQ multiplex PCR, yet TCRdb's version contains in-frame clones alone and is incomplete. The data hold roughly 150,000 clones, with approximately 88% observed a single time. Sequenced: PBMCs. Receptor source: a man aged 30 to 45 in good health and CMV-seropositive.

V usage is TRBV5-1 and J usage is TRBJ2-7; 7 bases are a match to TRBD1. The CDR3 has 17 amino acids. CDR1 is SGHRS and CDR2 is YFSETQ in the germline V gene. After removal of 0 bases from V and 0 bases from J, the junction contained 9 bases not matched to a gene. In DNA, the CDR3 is TGCGCCAGCAGCTTGGTTTCCGGGACAGTTAGCTCCTACGAGCAGTACTTC. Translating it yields CASSLVSGTVSSYEQYF. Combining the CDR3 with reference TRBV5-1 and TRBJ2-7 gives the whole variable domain KAGVTQTPRYLIKTRGQQVTLSCSPISGHRSVSWYQQTPGQGLQFLFEYFSETQRNKGNFPGRFSGRQFSNSRSEMNVSTLELGDSALYLCASSLVSGTVSSYEQYFGPGTRLTVT.

The CDR3 bases are TGTGCCAGCAGCTTACTCCCGACTAGCGAGGGCGAGCAGTTCTTC. It codes for CASSLLPTSEGEQFF. The chain has TRBV7-3 and TRBJ2-1; 8 nucleotides line up with TRBD2. Germline V CDR1 and CDR2: SGHTA, FQGTGA. With V trimmed by 2 bases and J by 10 bases, 10 bases remained unmatched. The CDR3 totals 15 residues.

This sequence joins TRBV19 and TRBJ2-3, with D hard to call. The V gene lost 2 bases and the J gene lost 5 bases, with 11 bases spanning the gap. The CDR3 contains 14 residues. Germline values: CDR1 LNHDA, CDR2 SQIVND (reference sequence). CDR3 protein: CASSISRPGDTQYF. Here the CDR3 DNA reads TGTGCCAGTAGTATATCCCGTCCAGGAGATACGCAGTATTTT.

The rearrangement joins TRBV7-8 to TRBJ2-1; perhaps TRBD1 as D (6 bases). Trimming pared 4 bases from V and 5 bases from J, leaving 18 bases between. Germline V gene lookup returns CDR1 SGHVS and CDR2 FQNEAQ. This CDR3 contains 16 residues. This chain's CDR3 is CASSSSTGLGDNEQFF. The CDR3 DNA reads TGTGCCAGCAGCTCTTCGACAGGCCTAGGCGACAATGAGCAGTTCTTC.

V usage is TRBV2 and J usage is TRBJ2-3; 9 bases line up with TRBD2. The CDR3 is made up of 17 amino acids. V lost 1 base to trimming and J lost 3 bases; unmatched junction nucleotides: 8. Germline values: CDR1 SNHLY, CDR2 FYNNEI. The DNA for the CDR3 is TGTGCCAGCAGTGAAGTGGTAGCGGGGGTGGGGACAGATACGCAGTATTTT. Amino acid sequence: CASSEVVAGVGTDTQYF.

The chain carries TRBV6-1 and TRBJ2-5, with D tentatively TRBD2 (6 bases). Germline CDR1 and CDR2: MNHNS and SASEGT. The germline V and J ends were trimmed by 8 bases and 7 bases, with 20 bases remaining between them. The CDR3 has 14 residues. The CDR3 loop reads CASVGGEVSGTQYF. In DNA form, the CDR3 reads TGTGCCAGCGTGGGGGGTGAGGTCTCTGGGACCCAGTACTTC.

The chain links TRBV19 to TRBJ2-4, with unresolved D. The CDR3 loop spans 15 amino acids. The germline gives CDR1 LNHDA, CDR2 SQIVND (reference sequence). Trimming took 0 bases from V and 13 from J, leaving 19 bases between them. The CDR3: CASSIESQGTKPQYF. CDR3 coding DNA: TGTGCCAGTAGTATAGAATCTCAAGGCACTAAGCCCCAGTACTTC.